Listed here are 26 T cell receptor beta chains from one sample, sequenced in a study of blood T cells in healthy people across ages. With a J-beta primer mix and a sample-barcoded 5' primer, a second PCR ran roughly 6 to 12 cycles. TCRdb re-called the 5' RACE reads with MiXCR, one entry per CDR3 protein. The data show 700,000 to 900,000 distinct CDR3 sequences, with roughly 24% seen just once and under 3% held by the top ten. These data also featured in a second study, about T cells of mothers and their children.

The sequencing input was blood. The receptors come from a boy younger than 18 in good health.

CDR3 loop: CASSDLGAATKLRPQHF. CDR3 nucleotide sequence: TGTGCCAGCAGTGATTTAGGGGCTGCGACAAAACTTCGGCCCCAGCATTTT. The V gene is TRBV6-1, the J gene TRBJ1-5, with D perhaps TRBD1 (5 bases). CDR1 MNHNS and CDR2 SASEGT come from the germline V gene. This CDR3 region has 17 residues. V gave up 3 bases and J gave up 9 bases, with 24 bases separating them.

A remark on this clonotype: Germline and junction disagree at one end, which may indicate a read error. The genes are TRBV28 and TRBJ2-5; 9 positions agree with TRBD1. The CDR3 runs 13 residues. Germline V gene lookup returns CDR1 MDHEN and CDR2 SYDVKM. The CDR3 sequence is CASSSRDRETQYF. The CDR3 DNA is TGTGCCAGCAGTTCCCGGGACAGGGAGACCCAGTATTTC. Looking up the rest from reference TRBV28 and TRBJ2-5 gives the full variable domain: DVKVTQSSRYLVKRTGEKVFLECVQDMDHENMFWYRQDPGLGLRLIYFSYDVKMKEKGDIPEGYSVSREKKERFSLILESASTNQTSMYLCASSSRDRETQYFGPGTRLLVL.

The V gene is TRBV9, the J gene TRBJ2-1; TRBD2 is a possible D gene (6 bases). The CDR3 has 16 amino acids. CDR1 is SGDLS and CDR2 is YYNGEE in the germline V gene. Trimming removed 3 bases from V and 1 base from J, with 14 bases in between. CDR3 amino acids: CASSAEGRGSYNEQFF. The CDR3 nucleotides read TGTGCCAGCAGCGCCGAGGGACGGGGGTCCTACAATGAGCAGTTCTTC.

The sample holds a few counts of this clonotype. The V call is TRBV12-5, the J call TRBJ2-1, with 8 bases aligning to TRBD1. Germline CDR1 LGHNT, CDR2 FRNRAP. J was trimmed by 0 bases and V by 2 bases; bases with no gene match: 6. The CDR3 spans 17 residues. The CDR3 spells CASGLPLTGDSYNEQFF. The CDR3 DNA reads as TGTGCTAGTGGTTTGCCTTTGACAGGGGACTCCTACAATGAGCAGTTCTTC.

The genes are TRBV10-3 and TRBJ2-1; D is tentatively TRBD1 or TRBD2 (5 bases each). CDR1 is ENHRY and CDR2 is SYGVKD in the germline V gene. V was pared by 4 bases and J by 4 bases, with 11 bases between. The CDR3 runs 14 residues. For the CDR3, the DNA is TGTGCCATCAGTGGAGGGGAGACTTACAATGAGCAGTTCTTC. It translates to CAISGGETYNEQFF.

This clonotype was counted only a few times. V gene TRBV5-1 combines with J gene TRBJ1-1, with D perhaps TRBD1 (5 bases). Germline V gene lookup returns CDR1 SGHRS and CDR2 YFSETQ. The CDR3 totals 13 residues. V was clipped by 6 bases and J by 3 bases, with 12 bases between them. Here the CDR3 reads CASNAGPDTEAFF. In DNA form, the CDR3 reads TGCGCCAGCAATGCGGGGCCGGACACTGAAGCTTTCTTT.

This clonotype was counted only a few times. This chain uses TRBV6-5 with TRBJ1-4; 7 bases are shared with TRBD1. The CDR3 totals 19 residues. Germline assignment: CDR1 MNHEY and CDR2 SVGAGI. Unmatched junction bases numbered 13, after V lost 3 bases and J lost 0 bases. The CDR3 nucleotides are TGTGCCAGCAGTTATGCCGCACAGGGGACCCAACCAACTAATGAAAAACTGTTTTTT. Amino acids: CASSYAAQGTQPTNEKLFF.

This clonotype has only a few counts. The V and J genes are TRBV7-3 and TRBJ2-7; weak D call: TRBD2 (6 bases). Germline values: CDR1 SGHTA, CDR2 FQGTGA. V was clipped by 5 bases and J by 7 bases, with 15 bases between them. CDR3 length: 13 residues. The CDR3 DNA reads TGTGCCAGCAGCCTCCTTGCGGGGAAGGAGCAGTACTTC. Encoded protein: CASSLLAGKEQYF. Full variable domain (remainder filled in from reference TRBV7-3 and TRBJ2-7): GAGVSQTPSNKVTEKGKYVELRCDPISGHTALYWYRQSLGQGPEFLIYFQGTGAADDSGLPNDRFFAVRPEGSVSTLKIQRTERGDSAVYLCASSLLAGKEQYFGPGTRLTVT.

The genes are TRBV20-1 and TRBJ1-6; D call uncertain. V was shortened by 3 bases and J by 3 bases, with 9 bases between the two germline ends. The germline gives CDR1 DFQATT, CDR2 SNEGSKA (reference sequence). The CDR3 extends over 14 amino acids. The CDR3 protein is CSASTEIYNSPLHF. In nucleotides, the CDR3 is TGCAGTGCTAGCACAGAGATCTATAATTCACCCCTCCACTTT.

The rearrangement links TRBV20-1 to TRBJ2-3; no definite D call. Trimming removed 2 bases at V and 5 bases at J, with 5 bases between. The CDR3 sequence is 11 residues long. The V gene's germline CDR1 is DFQATT and CDR2 SNEGSKA (reference sequence). DNA of the CDR3: TGCAGTGCTAGACTAGGAGATACGCAGTATTTT. Amino acids: CSARLGDTQYF.

This clonotype has ten or more counts. The rearrangement links TRBV12-3 or TRBV12-4 to TRBJ1-5; D is unclear. The CDR3 sequence is 15 residues long. With 6 bases removed from V and 2 bases from J, the gap between germline ends came to 14 bases. The CDR3 DNA is TGTGCCAGCAGCCTCGGGTCTGGCGGCAATCAGCCCCAGCATTTT. It is translated as CASSLGSGGNQPQHF.

This clonotype was seen only once. The genes are TRBV29-1 and TRBJ2-7; 7 bases are shared with TRBD2. The CDR3 covers 14 residues. CDR1 is SQVTM, CDR2 ANQGSEA, per germline. Germline trimming cut 6 bases from V and 5 bases from J; bases unmatched to any gene: 13. The CDR3 sequence is CSVVRRTSQDEQYF. DNA of the CDR3: TGCAGCGTCGTGCGGAGGACTAGTCAGGACGAGCAGTACTTC.

This clonotype was seen more than once but under ten times. This sequence joins TRBV28 and TRBJ1-4, with a possible D match to TRBD1 (5 bases). Trimming pared 4 bases from V and 4 bases from J, leaving 16 bases between. The CDR3 has 16 amino acids. Germline-derived CDR1 and CDR2 are MDHEN and SYDVKM. This CDR3 is CASSYPLTADNEKLFF. The DNA for the CDR3 is TGTGCCAGCAGTTACCCCTTGACAGCGGATAATGAAAAACTGTTTTTT. Using reference TRBV28 and TRBJ1-4 for the parts outside the CDR3, the full variable domain is DVKVTQSSRYLVKRTGEKVFLECVQDMDHENMFWYRQDPGLGLRLIYFSYDVKMKEKGDIPEGYSVSREKKERFSLILESASTNQTSMYLCASSYPLTADNEKLFFGSGTQLSVL.

This chain joins TRBV12-3 or TRBV12-4 and TRBJ2-7, with 7 bases that match TRBD1. V gave up 5 bases and J gave up 3 bases; unmatched junction bases: 7. The CDR3 contains 14 residues. The CDR3 is CASSPRTGNYEQYF. CDR3 in DNA: TGTGCCAGCAGTCCGCGGACAGGAAACTACGAGCAGTACTTC.

This clonotype was seen a handful of times. The chain employs TRBV6-5 and TRBJ2-4; TRBD2 might be the D (7 bases). V was shortened by 5 bases and J by 8 bases, with 16 bases between the two germline ends. This CDR3 region has 14 residues. The germline gives CDR1 MNHEY, CDR2 SVGAGI. The CDR3 region is CASSGGGAGYIQYF. As DNA, the CDR3 is TGTGCCAGCAGTGGAGGGGGGGCGGGTTACATTCAGTACTTC.

The gene calls are TRBV20-1 and TRBJ2-4; TRBD2 aligns across 12 bases. Germline CDR1 and CDR2: DFQATT and SNEGSKA (reference sequence). J lost 0 bases, V lost 6 bases, and 18 bases had no gene match. The CDR3 runs to 20 residues. Here the CDR3 DNA reads TGCAGTGCGAGGGGACTAGCGGGCTCCGCGGGGGGAATAGCCAAAAACATTCAGTACTTC. Encoded protein: CSARGLAGSAGGIAKNIQYF.

This clonotype has only one observation. This sequence joins TRBV29-1 and TRBJ1-4; a weak D match, TRBD1 (6 bases). Trimming shortened V by 8 bases and J by 5 bases, and 18 bases separated the two germline ends. The length of the CDR3 is 14 residues. Germline CDR1 reads SQVTM; CDR2 reads ANQGSEA. DNA of the CDR3: TGCAGCTCACTAGGGCGGGACACCAATGAAAAACTGTTTTTT. Encoded protein: CSSLGRDTNEKLFF.

This clonotype was counted between two and nine times. The chain is built from TRBV20-1 and TRBJ1-1; 7 bases map to TRBD1. CDR3 size: 13 residues. The V gene's germline CDR1 is DFQATT and CDR2 SNEGSKA (reference sequence). With V trimmed by 1 base and J by 7 bases, 6 bases remained unmatched. CDR3 nucleotides: TGCAGTGCTAGAGTACAGGGGATTATTGAAGCTTTCTTT. This gives the protein CSARVQGIIEAFF.

The genes are TRBV7-2 and TRBJ2-1; 10 bases line up with TRBD1. Trimming removed 5 bases from V and 9 bases from J; junction bases left unmatched: 7. This CDR3 has 14 amino acids. Germline CDR1 SGHTA, CDR2 FQGNSA. CDR3 sequence: CASSVGQGYTEQFF. CDR3 sequence (DNA): TGTGCCAGCAGCGTGGGACAGGGGTATACTGAGCAGTTCTTC.

This clonotype was observed a handful of times. V gene TRBV2 combines with J gene TRBJ2-5; 7 nucleotides align to TRBD2. The J call may be incorrect, as the DNA end agrees better with TRBJ2-7. Germline V gives CDR1 SNHLY, CDR2 FYNNEI. The CDR3 is 14 residues long. As DNA, the CDR3 is TGTGCCAGCACTAGAGGGACTATGGGATACGAGCAGTACTTC. The encoded protein is CASTRGTMGYEQYF.

V is TRBV5-1 and J is TRBJ1-2; D is undetermined. V shed 0 bases and J shed 5 bases, with 14 bases lying between them. Germline loops: CDR1 SGHRS, CDR2 YFSETQ. The length of the CDR3 is 15 residues. The CDR3 protein is CASSLGLGIAYGYTF. CDR3 DNA: TGCGCCAGCAGCTTGGGGCTGGGGATAGCGTATGGCTACACCTTC.

V usage is TRBV5-5 and J usage is TRBJ1-1; D ambiguous. The CDR3 has 19 amino acids. Germline V gene lookup returns CDR1 SGHKS and CDR2 YYEKEE (reference sequence). V dropped 2 bases and J dropped 4 bases, with 27 bases sitting between them. CDR3 bases: TGTGCCAGCAGCTTTCTATTGGGCCTTCCTCCCGCTCGGGGCACTGAAGCTTTCTTT. Translating gives CASSFLLGLPPARGTEAFF. Full variable domain (rest looked up from reference TRBV5-5 and TRBJ1-1): DAGVTQSPTHLIKTRGQQVTLRCSPISGHKSVSWYQQVLGQGPQFIFQYYEKEERGRGNFPDRFSARQFPNYSSELNVNALLLGDSALYLCASSFLLGLPPARGTEAFFGQGTRLTVV.

This clonotype was seen at least ten times. The chain combines TRBV6-5 with TRBJ2-7; no reliable D call. The CDR3 is made up of 13 amino acids. Germline V CDR1 and CDR2: MNHEY, SVGAGI. The ends were cut back, 6 bases at V and 3 bases at J, with 12 bases in the middle. The chain's CDR3 is CASSPGPSYEQYF. CDR3 sequence (DNA): TGTGCCAGCAGCCCTGGACCGAGCTACGAGCAGTACTTC.

The rearrangement uses TRBV14 and TRBJ2-2; D unresolved. The CDR3 is made up of 14 amino acids. Between the trimmed V and J ends, which lost 0 bases and 8 bases, there was a span of 10 bases. Germline lookup yields CDR1 SGHDN and CDR2 FVKESK. The CDR3 sequence: CASSQESPLGELFF. In DNA form, the CDR3 reads TGTGCCAGCAGCCAAGAAAGCCCCCTGGGGGAGCTGTTTTTT.

This clonotype was counted a few times. The chain joins TRBV15 to TRBJ2-7; D not resolved. This CDR3 comprises 13 residues. Per the germline V gene, CDR1 is LNHNV and CDR2 is YYDKDF (reference sequence). V dropped 0 bases and J dropped 1 base, with 4 bases sitting between them. The CDR3 sequence: CATSRDRSYEQYF. In nucleotides, the CDR3 is TGTGCCACCAGCAGAGATCGATCCTACGAGCAGTACTTC.

The chain joins TRBV5-1 to TRBJ2-2, with no clear D. The CDR3 is 15 residues long. Germline V gene data show CDR1 as SGHRS and CDR2 as YFSETQ. The germline V and J ends were trimmed by 3 bases and 6 bases, with 15 bases remaining between them. The CDR3 reads CASSSRGSGSGELFF. The CDR3 DNA is TGCGCCAGCAGCTCTCGTGGATCAGGCTCCGGGGAGCTGTTTTTT.